The sample holds a few counts of the clone carrying this T cell receptor (beta chain). Its matching antigen is unknown. The V segment lost 3 bases and the J segment 4 bases; nucleotides outside the gene matches: 9. The germline CDR1 and CDR2 sequences are SEHNR and FQNEAQ (reference sequence). This CDR3 region has 16 residues. Unrecorded immune exposure was likely among donors, who were nominally healthy when sampled. This PCR relied on a set of 60 Vbeta primers and 13 Jbeta primers. Produced via immunoSEQ multiplex PCR; TCRdb's table is partial and in-frame only. The sample has over 100,000 clones, around 74% seen once; the top ten hold 5.5% to 8.5%. This sample is drawn from a study of cytomegalovirus exposure and HLA in healthy donors. As for the study in general: An earlier analysis identified 95 million to 120 million unique TCR beta sequences in about 190 million T cells.

Study findings and constraints: V- and J-gene trimming in TCR beta was tied to a missense DCLRE1C variant by an analysis performed later. Immune exposure information available was restricted to CMV serostatus.

The rearrangement joins TRBV7-9 to TRBJ2-3; 8 nucleotides align to TRBD2. The sequenced sample consisted of PBMCs. This TCR was recovered from a male donor in good health and CMV-seronegative. The CDR3 here is CASSLFSGKVADTQYF. DNA for the CDR3: TGTGCCAGCAGCTTGTTTAGCGGGAAAGTGGCAGATACGCAGTATTTT.